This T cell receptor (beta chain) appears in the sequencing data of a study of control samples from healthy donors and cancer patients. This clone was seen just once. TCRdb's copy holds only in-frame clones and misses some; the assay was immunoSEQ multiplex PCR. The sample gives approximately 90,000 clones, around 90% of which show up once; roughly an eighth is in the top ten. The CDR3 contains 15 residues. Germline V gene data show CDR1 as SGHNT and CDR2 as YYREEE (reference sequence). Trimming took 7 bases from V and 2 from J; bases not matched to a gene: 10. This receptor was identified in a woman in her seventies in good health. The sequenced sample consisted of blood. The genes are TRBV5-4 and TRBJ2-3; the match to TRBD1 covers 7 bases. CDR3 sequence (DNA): TGTGCCAGCGGACGACAGGGCCATTCCACAGATACGCAGTATTTT. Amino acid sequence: CASGRQGHSTDTQYF.